The 17 T cell receptor beta chains listed next were all sequenced from one sample in a study of blood T cells in healthy people across ages. Sample-barcoded 5' priming and a J-beta primer mix drove a second PCR of roughly 7 to 11 cycles. A single record per CDR3 protein comes from TCRdb applying MiXCR to the 5' RACE reads. This table holds hundreds of thousands of distinct CDR3 sequences, roughly 50% found once. Sequencing input: blood. The source is a woman aged 55-70 years in good health.

Only a few counts were recorded for this clonotype. CDR3 loop: CASSQDPNLLYEQYF. DNA for the CDR3: TGTGCCAGCAGCCAAGATCCCAATTTACTTTACGAGCAGTACTTC. V gene TRBV4-2 combines with J gene TRBJ2-5; D call uncertain. Gene TRBJ2-7 matches the end of the DNA better, so the J call may be wrong. The germline V gene encodes CDR1 LGHNA and CDR2 YNFKEQ. CDR3 length: 15 amino acids.

This chain links TRBV6-6 with TRBJ1-4, with D perhaps TRBD1 (5 bases). Germline assignment: CDR1 MNHNY and CDR2 SVGAGI (reference sequence). The germline V and J ends were trimmed by 0 bases and 6 bases, with 14 bases remaining between them. CDR3 size: 16 residues. The CDR3 spells CASSYSTTGLDEKLFF. DNA for the CDR3: TGTGCCAGCAGTTACTCGACTACGGGGCTGGATGAAAAACTGTTTTTT.

CDR3 region: CASSLHPDTQYF. The CDR3 nucleotides are TGTGCCAGCAGCCTACACCCAGATACGCAGTATTTT. The chain combines TRBV11-3 with TRBJ2-3; D is unresolved. V dropped 5 bases and J dropped 4 bases, with 7 bases sitting between them. CDR3 length equals 12 residues. The germline CDR1 and CDR2 sequences are SGHNT and YENEEA.

The chain couples TRBV28 to TRBJ2-1, with TRBD2 matching over 12 bases. Germline assignment: CDR1 MDHEN and CDR2 SYDVKM. The CDR3 has 15 amino acids. J was trimmed by 6 bases and V by 6 bases; bases with no gene match: 6. The CDR3, as DNA: TGTGCCAGCAGGCGACTAGCGGGAGTGCGCAATGAGCAGTTCTTC. Translating it yields CASRRLAGVRNEQFF.

The chain employs TRBV20-1 and TRBJ1-6; 10 bases map to TRBD1. V dropped 5 bases and J dropped 10; count of bases not matched to a gene: 5. Per germline, CDR1 DFQATT and CDR2 SNEGSKA (reference sequence). The CDR3 extends over 13 amino acids. This CDR3 reads CSAWGDRGSPLHF. The DNA for the CDR3 is TGCAGTGCTTGGGGGGACAGGGGATCACCCCTCCACTTT.

This clonotype was counted between two and nine times. The V call is TRBV27, the J call TRBJ2-1; 13 nucleotides match TRBD2. Germline V CDR1 and CDR2: MNHEY, SMNVEV (reference sequence). The CDR3 is made up of 14 amino acids. Unmatched junction bases numbered 3, after V lost 4 bases and J lost 9 bases. The CDR3 DNA follows: TGTGCCAGCAGTTCGGGACTAGCGGGGCCTGAGCAGTTCTTC. It encodes CASSSGLAGPEQFF.

This chain joins TRBV7-2 and TRBJ2-1, with 12 bases matching TRBD2. V lost 3 bases to trimming and J lost 4 bases; unmatched junction nucleotides: 4. Germline V CDR1 and CDR2: SGHTA, FQGNSA. The CDR3 runs 16 residues. CDR3 region: CASSFSTSGSYNEQFF. The CDR3 DNA is TGTGCCAGCAGCTTCTCGACTAGCGGGAGTTACAATGAGCAGTTCTTC.

The CDR3 coding sequence is TGTGCCAGCAGCTTAGCACCAGGAGGAGAGACCCAGTACTTC. Translation gives CASSLAPGGETQYF. The rearrangement uses TRBV7-2 and TRBJ2-5; possible D gene TRBD2, 5 bases. CDR1 and CDR2 from the germline V gene are SGHTA and FQGNSA. V was trimmed by 0 bases and J by 4 bases, leaving 9 bases between them. This CDR3 is built from 14 residues.

As to this clonotype: At one end, the junction sequence differs from germline, possibly due to a read error. The CDR3 here is CVSSPDTFRLYEQYF. CDR3 nucleotide sequence: TGTGTCAGCAGTCCGGACACATTTAGACTCTACGAGCAGTACTTC. The rearrangement joins TRBV28 to TRBJ2-7; D is possibly TRBD1 (5 bases). CDR3 length: 15 residues. Per germline, CDR1 MDHEN and CDR2 SYDVKM. Based on the CDR3 plus reference TRBV28 and TRBJ2-7, the full variable domain is DVKVTQSSRYLVKRTGEKVFLECVQDMDHENMFWYRQDPGLGLRLIYFSYDVKMKEKGDIPEGYSVSREKKERFSLILESASTNQTSMYLCVSSPDTFRLYEQYFGPGTRLTVT.

This clonotype was recorded a few times. The rearrangement joins TRBV7-3 to TRBJ2-3; no definite D call. CDR1 and CDR2 from the germline V gene are SGHTA and FQGTGA. V was clipped by 0 bases and J by 2 bases, with 6 bases between them. The CDR3 covers 14 residues. CDR3 region: CASSLTFSTDTQYF. The CDR3 DNA reads TGTGCCAGCAGCTTAACGTTCTCCACAGATACGCAGTATTTT. The full variable domain, its missing parts supplied by reference TRBV7-3 and TRBJ2-3, is GAGVSQTPSNKVTEKGKYVELRCDPISGHTALYWYRQSLGQGPEFLIYFQGTGAADDSGLPNDRFFAVRPEGSVSTLKIQRTERGDSAVYLCASSLTFSTDTQYFGPGTRLTVL.

The CDR3 spells CASSQRGLAQETQYF. The CDR3 DNA is TGTGCCAGCAGCCAACGGGGACTAGCACAAGAGACCCAGTACTTC. This chain joins TRBV3-1 and TRBJ2-5, with TRBD2 matching over 9 bases. In germline, CDR1 is LGHDT, CDR2 YNNKEL (reference sequence). Losses at the gene ends were 2 bases for V and 2 bases for J; bases not matched to a gene: 3. This CDR3 has 15 residues.

This clonotype was seen a few times. The chain carries TRBV5-1 and TRBJ1-2, with D unclear. The germline V and J ends were trimmed by 4 bases and 5 bases, with 12 bases remaining between them. Germline V CDR1 and CDR2: SGHRS, YFSETQ. This CDR3 is 13 amino acids long. The CDR3 coding sequence is TGCGCCAGCAGCCTCTCGTCCCCATATGGCTACACCTTC. Encoded protein: CASSLSSPYGYTF. Full variable domain (missing parts from reference TRBV5-1 and TRBJ1-2): KAGVTQTPRYLIKTRGQQVTLSCSPISGHRSVSWYQQTPGQGLQFLFEYFSETQRNKGNFPGRFSGRQFSNSRSEMNVSTLELGDSALYLCASSLSSPYGYTFGSGTRLTVV.

V and J are TRBV20-1 and TRBJ2-5; no clear D. V was pared by 4 bases and J by 9 bases, with 21 bases between. The germline V gene encodes CDR1 DFQATT and CDR2 SNEGSKA (reference sequence). The CDR3 extends over 14 amino acids. CDR3 sequence (DNA): TGCAGTGCTACGTCTGGTAGGGAACATCAGCCCCAGTACTTC. Its protein product is CSATSGREHQPQYF.

The chain has TRBV5-1 and TRBJ2-1; D possibly corresponds to TRBD2 (6 bases). Germline lookup yields CDR1 SGHRS and CDR2 YFSETQ. The CDR3 spans 14 residues. V was pared by 4 bases and J by 10 bases, with 18 bases between. The CDR3 spells CASSPRLASYEQFF. The CDR3 region has the DNA TGCGCCAGCAGCCCACGTCTAGCGTCCTACGAGCAGTTCTTC.

The V gene is TRBV27, the J gene TRBJ1-2; D remains unclear. Looked up from germline, CDR1 is MNHEY and CDR2 is SMNVEV (reference sequence). This CDR3 region has 15 residues. The ends were cut back, 3 bases at V and 9 bases at J, with 20 bases in the middle. CDR3 protein: CASSFSPGLGKSYTF. CDR3 nucleotide sequence: TGTGCCAGCAGTTTTAGCCCAGGTCTTGGAAAAAGCTACACCTTC.

V is TRBV5-1 and J is TRBJ1-5; D uncertain. Germline lookup yields CDR1 SGHRS and CDR2 YFSETQ. With 4 bases removed from V and 4 bases from J, the gap between germline ends came to 9 bases. The CDR3 loop spans 13 amino acids. The CDR3 is CASSPNLNQPQHF. For the CDR3, the DNA is TGCGCCAGCAGCCCCAACCTTAATCAGCCCCAGCATTTT.

Notes on this clonotype: It may be a read error: a sequence one base away is much more abundant. The CDR3 DNA is TGCGCCAGCAGATTACTAGCGGGTGGCAATGAGCAGTTCTTC. Amino acids: CASRLLAGGNEQFF. The rearrangement uses TRBV5-1 and TRBJ2-1; 9 bases line up with TRBD2. After removal of 5 bases from V and 6 bases from J, the junction contained 6 bases not matched to a gene. Germline lookup yields CDR1 SGHRS and CDR2 YFSETQ. The CDR3 has 14 amino acids.